This T cell receptor (beta chain) was identified in a study of cytomegalovirus exposure and HLA in healthy donors. General study findings and limits: Specific recognition of CMV antigens was confirmed in vitro for a few chains (all CMV-associated). Near-uniform donor sequencing depth was presumed by presence/absence analyses. The study put about 180 TCR beta chains on its list as cytomegalovirus-associated.

Primers for the PCR totalled 60 Vbeta and 13 Jbeta. Sequencing was performed with immunoSEQ multiplex PCR; in TCRdb, only in-frame clones are kept and a portion is missing. The sample consists of 75,000 to 100,000 clones, around 76% of them appearing once. Trimming left V 0 bases short and J 5 bases short, with 21 bases between. This CDR3 region has 18 residues. Germline lookup yields CDR1 SGDLS and CDR2 YYNGEE. As regards this clone: The antigen is unknown.

This sequence was found in a man aged 25 to 40 in good health and CMV-seronegative. J is TRBJ2-1 and V is TRBV9, with D perhaps TRBD2 (9 bases). Sequencing used PBMCs. The CDR3 here is CASSVAPWTGTSNNEQFF. CDR3 nucleotides: TGTGCCAGCAGCGTAGCGCCCTGGACAGGGACTAGCAACAATGAGCAGTTCTTC.